This TCR beta chain was found in a study of blood T cell repertoires in COVID-19. Study in general: Sources were T cells, B-cell-depleted T cells, or PBMCs; the material itself was cDNA or gDNA.

Germline V CDR1 and CDR2: SGHAT, FQNNGV. V lost 4 bases and J 6 bases, leaving 15 bases between the germline ends. The CDR3 extends over 15 amino acids. Original data processing: From reference gene primer amplification, estimates of nucleated cell counts were derived. Here immunoSEQ multiplex PCR was the method, and the copy in TCRdb shows in-frame clones only, minus some. V, J and clone size reflect that table, while D and trimming were determined from the DNA. The sample has 210,000 or so clones, 80% to 90% seen once. This clone was observed once. Sample: peripheral blood. The receptor's source is a man between 45 and 60 years old with acute or convalescent COVID-19. The gene calls are TRBV11-2 and TRBJ1-4, with D possibly being TRBD1 (5 bases). The CDR3 region is CASSSQGLRDEKLFF. In nucleotides, the CDR3 is TGTGCCAGCAGCTCTCAGGGTCTTAGGGATGAAAAACTGTTTTTT.